These 23 T cell receptor beta chains came from one sample sequenced in a study of T-cell memory formation after mild COVID-19. TCRdb re-called the 5' RACE reads with MiXCR, one entry per CDR3 protein. This table holds roughly 58,000 distinct CDR3 sequences, over 7.5% found once. Source material: PBMCs or a T cell subset sorted from them (not recorded which). Source of these receptors: a man between 18 and 35 years old who had mild COVID-19 (a few samples of this study predate the infection). Cell type and time point are not known.

This clonotype came up a few times. The chain joins TRBV12-3 or TRBV12-4 to TRBJ2-5; D gene ambiguous. The germline V and J ends were trimmed by 2 bases and 2 bases, with 9 bases remaining between them. The CDR3 runs 14 residues. The chain's CDR3 is CASSLNWIQETQYF. CDR3 nucleotides: TGTGCCAGCAGTTTAAACTGGATACAAGAGACCCAGTACTTC.

There are many counts of this clonotype. This chain connects TRBV7-2 to TRBJ2-1; D is perhaps TRBD2 (6 bases). CDR1 is SGHTA, CDR2 FQGNSA, per germline. V lost 5 bases and J 4 bases, leaving 15 bases between the germline ends. The CDR3 length is 15 residues. CDR3 residues: CASSRDFSPYNEQFF. For the CDR3, the DNA is TGTGCCAGCAGCCGGGACTTCTCGCCTTACAATGAGCAGTTCTTC.

The sample holds many counts of this clonotype. The gene calls are TRBV5-1 and TRBJ2-7; possibly TRBD1 for D (6 bases). The CDR3 sequence is 15 residues long. The V and J ends lost 4 bases and 2 bases respectively, with 16 bases between them. Germline V gene lookup returns CDR1 SGHRS and CDR2 YFSETQ. CDR3 region: CASSPTGSLAYEQYF. The CDR3 DNA reads TGCGCCAGCAGCCCCACAGGGTCACTCGCCTACGAGCAGTACTTC.

The V and J genes are TRBV2 and TRBJ2-7; D not resolved. V lost 3 bases to trimming and J lost 2 bases, with 5 bases between them. Germline CDR1 and CDR2: SNHLY and FYNNEI. This CDR3 spans 12 amino acids. This chain's CDR3 is CASSDSTYEQYF. CDR3 coding DNA: TGTGCCAGCAGTGACAGTACCTACGAGCAGTACTTC.

CDR3 coding DNA: TGTGCCAGCATCAAGAAGGGGGCTAGCGGAGGATATGAGCAGTTCTTC. Its protein product is CASIKKGASGGYEQFF. The chain employs TRBV6-5 and TRBJ2-1, with D perhaps assigned TRBD1 or TRBD2 (7 bases each). The CDR3 is 16 residues long. Trimming stripped 7 bases from V and 8 bases from J, with 24 bases between. The V gene's germline CDR1 is MNHEY and CDR2 SVGAGI.

This clonotype occurred a few times. The genes are TRBV5-1 and TRBJ2-4; possible D gene TRBD1, 5 bases. Germline-derived CDR1 and CDR2 are SGHRS and YFSETQ. V was trimmed by 0 bases and J by 5 bases, leaving 9 bases between them. The CDR3 extends over 14 amino acids. The CDR3 loop reads CASSLGQPQNIQYF. In DNA form, the CDR3 reads TGCGCCAGCAGCTTGGGACAGCCTCAAAACATTCAGTACTTC.

J is TRBJ2-5 and V is TRBV29-1, with D perhaps TRBD2 (6 bases). The CDR3 has 13 residues. Germline-derived CDR1 and CDR2 are SQVTM and ANQGSEA. V was trimmed by 7 bases and J by 6 bases, leaving 18 bases between them. Written as DNA, the CDR3 is TGCAGCGGTAGACCGGGACTTGAAAAGACCCAGTACTTC. This codes for CSGRPGLEKTQYF.

Many counts were recorded for this clonotype. The V call is TRBV5-1, the J call TRBJ2-7; D uncertain. The germline CDR1 and CDR2 sequences are SGHRS and YFSETQ. V was clipped by 2 bases and J by 3 bases, with 12 bases between them. There are 14 residues in the CDR3. The CDR3 DNA follows: TGCGCCAGCAGCTTTAATGCGGCCGACTACGAGCAGTACTTC. This codes for CASSFNAADYEQYF.

The sample holds a few counts of this clonotype. This chain uses TRBV7-2 with TRBJ1-3; D is perhaps TRBD1 (5 bases). The CDR3 has 16 residues. Deletions cut 4 bases from V and 2 bases from J, with 15 bases between. Germline CDR1 SGHTA, CDR2 FQGNSA. The CDR3, as DNA: TGTGCCAGCAGCTCCTACAGGAGGCAGGCTGGAAACACCATATATTTT. Its translation: CASSSYRRQAGNTIYF.

This clonotype has only a few counts. The chain uses TRBV6-1 and TRBJ2-3; TRBD2 matches at 9 bases. This CDR3 region has 15 residues. Germline-derived CDR1 and CDR2 are MNHNS and SASEGT. With 5 bases clipped from V and 5 bases from J, the junction kept 8 bases outside the gene matches. The CDR3 DNA is TGTGCCAGCAGTCTTCTAGCGGGGCGAGGAGATACGCAGTATTTT. It is translated as CASSLLAGRGDTQYF.

In this sample, this clonotype turned up a few times. The chain uses TRBV6-5 and TRBJ2-1; TRBD2 matches 12 bases. There are 15 residues in the CDR3. Germline lookup yields CDR1 MNHEY and CDR2 SVGAGI. The V segment lost 7 bases and the J segment 1 base; nucleotides outside the gene matches: 2. CDR3 sequence: CASNLAGGSYNEQFF. The CDR3 DNA reads TGTGCCAGCAACCTAGCGGGGGGGTCCTACAATGAGCAGTTCTTC.

This chain links TRBV19 with TRBJ1-2; 10 bases are shared with TRBD1. The CDR3 spans 15 residues. J lost 2 bases, V lost 5 bases, and 5 bases had no gene match. The germline CDR1 and CDR2 sequences are LNHDA and SQIVND (reference sequence). The CDR3 protein is CASSQPGQGNYGYTF. The CDR3 DNA reads TGTGCCAGTAGTCAACCGGGACAGGGGAACTATGGCTACACCTTC.

This clonotype has only a few counts. The chain joins TRBV3-1 to TRBJ1-2; D ambiguous. CDR3 size: 13 residues. Per the germline V gene, CDR1 is LGHDT and CDR2 is YNNKEL (reference sequence). Trimming removed 5 bases from V and 7 bases from J, with 14 bases in between. CDR3 coding DNA: TGTGCCAGCAGCATGACGGTATCGGGTGGCTACACCTTC. Translated, it gives CASSMTVSGGYTF.

CDR3 coding DNA: TGTGCCAGCAGGCGCGACAGGGTCGATCAGCCCCAGCATTTT. This sequence encodes CASRRDRVDQPQHF. The chain uses TRBV6-5 and TRBJ1-5; 7 nucleotides align to TRBD1. CDR1 is MNHEY and CDR2 is SVGAGI in the germline V gene. The CDR3 extends over 14 amino acids. After removal of 6 bases from V and 5 bases from J, the junction contained 7 bases not matched to a gene.

There are a few counts of this clonotype. The rearrangement uses TRBV9 and TRBJ1-3, with D unclear. From germline, CDR1 is SGDLS and CDR2 YYNGEE. The V and J ends lost 0 bases and 1 base respectively, with 8 bases between them. This CDR3 spans 15 amino acids. The CDR3: CASSVGGNSGNTIYF. The CDR3 DNA reads as TGTGCCAGCAGCGTAGGTGGAAATTCTGGAAACACCATATATTTT.

This chain links TRBV25-1 with TRBJ2-1; 11 bases line up with TRBD2. The length of the CDR3 is 17 residues. The V gene's germline CDR1 is MGHDK and CDR2 SYGVNS. After removal of 3 bases from V and 2 bases from J, the junction contained 6 bases not matched to a gene. CDR3 loop: CASSDALLAGAYNEQFF. In DNA, the CDR3 is TGTGCCAGCAGTGATGCCCTACTAGCGGGGGCCTACAATGAGCAGTTCTTC.

This clonotype has only a few counts. The chain carries TRBV4-2 and TRBJ2-6, with D possibly TRBD1 on 5 matching bases. The germline V and J ends were trimmed by 0 bases and 0 bases, with 9 bases remaining between them. The germline V gene has CDR1 LGHNA and CDR2 YNFKEQ. The CDR3 extends over 17 amino acids. CDR3 residues: CASSQDGANSGANVLTF. CDR3 nucleotide sequence: TGTGCCAGCAGCCAAGATGGGGCAAACTCTGGGGCCAACGTCCTGACTTTC.

This clonotype was seen a few times. The CDR3 DNA reads TGTGCCCGCCAGAGGGGACGGAACAGCTACGAGCAGTACTTC. Translation gives CARQRGRNSYEQYF. The chain combines TRBV2 with TRBJ2-7, with D perhaps being TRBD1 or TRBD2 (5 bases each). The CDR3 is 14 residues long. CDR1 and CDR2 from the germline V gene are SNHLY and FYNNEI. V shed 11 bases and J shed 3 bases, with 20 bases lying between them. The full variable domain, in which reference TRBV2 and TRBJ2-7 provide the parts outside the CDR3, is EPEVTQTPSHQVTQMGQEVILRCVPISNHLYFYWYRQILGQKVEFLVSFYNNEISEKSEIFDDQFSVERPDGSNFTLKIRSTKLEDSAMYFCARQRGRNSYEQYFGPGTRLTVT.

The J gene is TRBJ1-1, the V gene TRBV6-5; no definite D call. The CDR3 totals 15 residues. Deletions cut 4 bases from V and 1 base from J, with 13 bases between. Germline CDR1 and CDR2: MNHEY and SVGAGI. DNA of the CDR3: TGTGCCAGCAGTTTACTCCCGAGTCAGAACACTGAAGCTTTCTTT. Translation gives CASSLLPSQNTEAFF.

Only a few counts were recorded for this clonotype. This chain uses TRBV7-8 with TRBJ1-1; D gene uncertain. This CDR3 has 14 amino acids. Per the germline V gene, CDR1 is SGHVS and CDR2 is FQNEAQ. The germline V and J ends were trimmed by 3 bases and 1 base, with 9 bases remaining between them. In nucleotides, the CDR3 is TGTGCCAGCAGCTTTTCTGCCCAGAACACTGAAGCTTTCTTT. Translation: CASSFSAQNTEAFF.

This chain connects TRBV5-1 to TRBJ2-1; possible D gene TRBD1, 6 bases. The ends were cut back, 4 bases at V and 4 bases at J, with 15 bases in the middle. The length of the CDR3 is 15 residues. Germline V CDR1 and CDR2: SGHRS, YFSETQ. The CDR3, as DNA: TGCGCCAGCAGCCTATTCGGGACACAGTACAATGAGCAGTTCTTC. It is translated as CASSLFGTQYNEQFF.

This clonotype showed up many times. CDR3 protein: CSARSWRESTDTQYF. In DNA, the CDR3 is TGCAGTGCTAGAAGCTGGCGGGAGAGCACAGATACGCAGTATTTT. The rearrangement uses TRBV20-1 and TRBJ2-3; 7 nucleotides match TRBD2. Germline lookup yields CDR1 DFQATT and CDR2 SNEGSKA (reference sequence). This CDR3 spans 15 amino acids. J was trimmed by 0 bases and V by 2 bases; bases with no gene match: 5.

The chain links TRBV12-3 or TRBV12-4 to TRBJ2-7; 8 bases map to TRBD1. CDR3 size: 15 residues. J was trimmed by 0 bases and V by 4 bases; bases with no gene match: 5. CDR3 coding DNA: TGTGCCAGCAGTTCGGACAGGGCGAGCTCCTACGAGCAGTACTTC. Its protein is CASSSDRASSYEQYF.